This T cell receptor (beta chain) emerged from a study of blood T cell repertoires in COVID-19. Study-level information: From the United States, Italy and Spain came samples of acute and convalescent COVID-19.

Germline values: CDR1 SGHAT, CDR2 FQDESV (reference sequence). This CDR3 comprises 14 residues. Trimming left V 1 base short and J 9 bases short, with 13 bases between. The method was immunoSEQ multiplex PCR; TCRdb's version includes in-frame clones alone and lacks a portion of them. The sample records fewer than 35,000 clones, about 85% being singletons. V usage is TRBV11-1 and J usage is TRBJ2-1, with a weak D call TRBD2 (6 bases). The receptor comes from a man between 50 and 59 years old with active or convalescent COVID-19. Sequenced input: peripheral blood. This chain's CDR3 is CASSLGTPGVEQFF. CDR3 in DNA: TGTGCCAGCAGCTTAGGGACCCCGGGGGTTGAGCAGTTCTTC.